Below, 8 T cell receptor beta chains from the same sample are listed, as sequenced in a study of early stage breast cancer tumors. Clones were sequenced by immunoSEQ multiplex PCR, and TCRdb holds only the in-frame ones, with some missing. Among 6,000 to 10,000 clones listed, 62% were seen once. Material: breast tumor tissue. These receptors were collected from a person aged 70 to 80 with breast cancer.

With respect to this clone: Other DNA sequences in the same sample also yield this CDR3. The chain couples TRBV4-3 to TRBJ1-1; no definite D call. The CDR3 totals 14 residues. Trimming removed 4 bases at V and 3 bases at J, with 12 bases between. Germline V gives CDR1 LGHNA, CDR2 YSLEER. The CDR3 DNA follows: TGCGCCAGCAGCCTGAAGGGAGGCGACACTGAAGCTTTCTTT. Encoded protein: CASSLKGGDTEAFF.

The CDR3 nucleotides read TGTGCCAGCAGCACCCGGGGTGGTAGCAATCAGCCCCAGCATTTT. This sequence encodes CASSTRGGSNQPQHF. The chain couples TRBV5-6 to TRBJ1-5; D gene uncertain. This CDR3 is 15 amino acids long. Trimming took 4 bases from V and 0 from J, leaving 11 bases between them. Per the germline V gene, CDR1 is SGHDT and CDR2 is YYEEEE.

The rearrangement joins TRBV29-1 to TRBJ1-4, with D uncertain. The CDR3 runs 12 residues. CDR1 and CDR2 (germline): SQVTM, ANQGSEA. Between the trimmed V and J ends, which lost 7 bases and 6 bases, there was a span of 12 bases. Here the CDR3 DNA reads TGCAGCGGGGAGGGTGCGGATGAAAAACTGTTTTTT. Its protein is CSGEGADEKLFF.

The CDR3, as DNA: TGTGCCAGCAGTGACTCAAGCGGGGGGCCGGGAGATACGCAGTATTTT. This encodes CASSDSSGGPGDTQYF. This sequence joins TRBV6-4 and TRBJ2-3; 9 bases fit TRBD2. After removal of 0 bases from V and 5 bases from J, the junction contained 6 bases not matched to a gene. This CDR3 has 16 residues. CDR1 and CDR2 from the germline V gene are MRHNA and SNTAGT.

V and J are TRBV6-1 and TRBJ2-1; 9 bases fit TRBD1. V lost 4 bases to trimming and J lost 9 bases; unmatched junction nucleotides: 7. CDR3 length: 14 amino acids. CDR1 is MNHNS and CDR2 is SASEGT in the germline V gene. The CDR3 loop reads CASSGGQGLSEQFF. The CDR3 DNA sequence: TGTGCCAGCAGTGGAGGACAGGGGTTAAGTGAGCAGTTCTTC.

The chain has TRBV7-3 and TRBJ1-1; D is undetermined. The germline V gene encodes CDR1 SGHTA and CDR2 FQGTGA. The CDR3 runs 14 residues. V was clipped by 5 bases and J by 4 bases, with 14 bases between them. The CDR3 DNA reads TGTGCCAGCAGCGTCGGCCGAGGGAGCACTGAAGCTTTCTTT. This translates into CASSVGRGSTEAFF.

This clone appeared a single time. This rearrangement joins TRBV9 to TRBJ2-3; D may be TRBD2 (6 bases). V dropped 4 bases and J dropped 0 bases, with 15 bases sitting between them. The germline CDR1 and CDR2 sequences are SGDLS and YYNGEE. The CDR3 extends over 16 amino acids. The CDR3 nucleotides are TGTGCCAGCAGCACCGGGACGGGGACTAGCACAGATACGCAGTATTTT. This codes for CASSTGTGTSTDTQYF.

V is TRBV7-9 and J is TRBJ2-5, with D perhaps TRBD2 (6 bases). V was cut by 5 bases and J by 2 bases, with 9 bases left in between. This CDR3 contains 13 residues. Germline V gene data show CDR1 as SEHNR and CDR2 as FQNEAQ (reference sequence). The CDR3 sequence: CASSRAGQETQYF. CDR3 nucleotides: TGTGCCAGCAGCCGGGCGGGGCAAGAGACCCAGTACTTC. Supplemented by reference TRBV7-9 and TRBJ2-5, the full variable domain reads DTGVSQNPRHKITKRGQNVTFRCDPISEHNRLYWYRQTLGQGPEFLTYFQNEAQLEKSRLLSDRFSAERPKGSFSTLEIQRTEQGDSAMYLCASSRAGQETQYFGPGTRLLVL.